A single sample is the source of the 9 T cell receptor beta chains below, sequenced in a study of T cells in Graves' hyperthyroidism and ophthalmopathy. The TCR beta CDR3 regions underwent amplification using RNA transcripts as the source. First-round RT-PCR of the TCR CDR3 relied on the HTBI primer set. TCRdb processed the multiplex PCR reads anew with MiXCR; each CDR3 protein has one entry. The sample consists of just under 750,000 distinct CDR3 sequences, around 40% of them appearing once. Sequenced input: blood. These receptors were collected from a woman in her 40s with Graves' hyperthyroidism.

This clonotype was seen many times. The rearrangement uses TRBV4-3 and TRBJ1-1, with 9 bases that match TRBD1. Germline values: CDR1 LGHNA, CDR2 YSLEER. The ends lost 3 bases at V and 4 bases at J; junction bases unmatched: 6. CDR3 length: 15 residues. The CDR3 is CASSHGQGKATEAFF. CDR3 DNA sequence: TGCGCCAGCAGCCACGGACAGGGGAAGGCCACTGAAGCTTTCTTT.

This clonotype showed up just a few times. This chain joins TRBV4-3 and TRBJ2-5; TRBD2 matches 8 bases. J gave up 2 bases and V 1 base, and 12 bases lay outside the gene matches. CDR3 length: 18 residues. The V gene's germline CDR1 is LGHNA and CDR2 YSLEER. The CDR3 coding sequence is TGCGCCAGCAGCCAAGGGATCCTCATAGCGGGAAGACAAGAGACCCAGTACTTC. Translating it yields CASSQGILIAGRQETQYF.

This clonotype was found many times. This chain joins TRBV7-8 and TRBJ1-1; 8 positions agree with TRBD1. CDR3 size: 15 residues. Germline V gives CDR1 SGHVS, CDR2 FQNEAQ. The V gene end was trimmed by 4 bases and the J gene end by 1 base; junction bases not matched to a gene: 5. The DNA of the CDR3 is TGTGCCAGCAGCTCGACAGGGGTTGGGAACACTGAAGCTTTCTTT. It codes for CASSSTGVGNTEAFF.

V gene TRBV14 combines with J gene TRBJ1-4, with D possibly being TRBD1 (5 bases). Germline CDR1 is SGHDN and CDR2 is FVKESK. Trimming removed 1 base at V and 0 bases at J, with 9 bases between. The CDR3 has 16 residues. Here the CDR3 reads CASSQAGHSTNEKLFF. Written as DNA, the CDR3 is TGTGCCAGCAGCCAAGCCGGACATTCAACTAATGAAAAACTGTTTTTT.

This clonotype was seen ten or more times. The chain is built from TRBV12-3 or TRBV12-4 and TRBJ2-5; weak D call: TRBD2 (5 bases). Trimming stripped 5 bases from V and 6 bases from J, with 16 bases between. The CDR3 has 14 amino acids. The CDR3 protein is CASSPLGGLKTQYF. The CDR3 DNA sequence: TGTGCCAGCAGTCCTTTAGGAGGCTTGAAGACCCAGTACTTC.

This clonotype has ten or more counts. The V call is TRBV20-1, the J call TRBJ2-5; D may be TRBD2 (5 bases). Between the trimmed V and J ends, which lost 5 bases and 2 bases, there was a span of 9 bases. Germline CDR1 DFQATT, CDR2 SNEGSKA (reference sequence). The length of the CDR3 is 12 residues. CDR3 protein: CSARRAQETQYF. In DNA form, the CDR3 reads TGCAGTGCTCGGCGGGCGCAAGAGACCCAGTACTTC.

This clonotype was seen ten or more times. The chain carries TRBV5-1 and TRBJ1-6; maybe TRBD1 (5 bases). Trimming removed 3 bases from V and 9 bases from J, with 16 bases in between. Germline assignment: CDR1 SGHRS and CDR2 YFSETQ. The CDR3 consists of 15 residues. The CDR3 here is CASSWTPGRGSPLHF. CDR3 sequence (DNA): TGCGCCAGCAGCTGGACGCCGGGGAGGGGTTCACCCCTCCACTTT.

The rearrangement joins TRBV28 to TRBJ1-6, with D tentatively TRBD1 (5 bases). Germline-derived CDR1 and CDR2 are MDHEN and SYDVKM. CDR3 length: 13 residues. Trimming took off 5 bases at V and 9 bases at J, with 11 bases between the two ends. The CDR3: CASSQGNGSPLHF. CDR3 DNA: TGTGCCAGCAGTCAGGGTAATGGTTCACCCCTCCACTTT.

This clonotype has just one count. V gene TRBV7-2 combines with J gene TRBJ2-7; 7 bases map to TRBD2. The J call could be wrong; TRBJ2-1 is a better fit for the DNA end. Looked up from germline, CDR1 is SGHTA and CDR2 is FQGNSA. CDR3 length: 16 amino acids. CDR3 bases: TGTGCCAGCAGCCAAGAAGCGGGACTACGGTGGAATGAGCAGTTCTTC. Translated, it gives CASSQEAGLRWNEQFF.